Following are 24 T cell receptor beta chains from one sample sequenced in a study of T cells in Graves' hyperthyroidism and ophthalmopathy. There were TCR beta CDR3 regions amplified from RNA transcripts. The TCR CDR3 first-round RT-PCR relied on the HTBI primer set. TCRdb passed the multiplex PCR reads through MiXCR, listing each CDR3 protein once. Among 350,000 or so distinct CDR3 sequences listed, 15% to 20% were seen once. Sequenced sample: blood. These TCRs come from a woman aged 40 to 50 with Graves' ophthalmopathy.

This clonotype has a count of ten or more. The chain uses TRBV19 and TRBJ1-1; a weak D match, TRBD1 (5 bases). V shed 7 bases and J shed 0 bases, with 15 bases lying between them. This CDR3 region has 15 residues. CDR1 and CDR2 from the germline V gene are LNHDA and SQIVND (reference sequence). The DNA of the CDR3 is TGTGCCAGTATCAACAGAGACAGCTTGAACACTGAAGCTTTCTTT. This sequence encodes CASINRDSLNTEAFF. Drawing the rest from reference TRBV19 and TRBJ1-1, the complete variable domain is DGGITQSPKYLFRKEGQNVTLSCEQNLNHDAMYWYRQDPGQGLRLIYYSQIVNDFQKGDIAEGYSVSREKKESFPLTVTSAQKNPTAFYLCASINRDSLNTEAFFGQGTRLTVV.

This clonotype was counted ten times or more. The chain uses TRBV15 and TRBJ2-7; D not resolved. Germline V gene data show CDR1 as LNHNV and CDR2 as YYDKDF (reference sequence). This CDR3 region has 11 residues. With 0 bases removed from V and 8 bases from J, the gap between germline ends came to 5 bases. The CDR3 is CATSRDGQQYF. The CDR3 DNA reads TGTGCCACCAGCAGAGATGGTCAGCAGTACTTC.

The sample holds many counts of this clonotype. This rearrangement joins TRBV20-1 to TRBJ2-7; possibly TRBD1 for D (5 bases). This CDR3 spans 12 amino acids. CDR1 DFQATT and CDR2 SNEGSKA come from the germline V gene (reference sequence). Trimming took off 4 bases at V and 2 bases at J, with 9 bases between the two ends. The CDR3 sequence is CSAKGNTYEQYF. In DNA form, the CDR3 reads TGCAGTGCTAAGGGGAACACCTACGAGCAGTACTTC.

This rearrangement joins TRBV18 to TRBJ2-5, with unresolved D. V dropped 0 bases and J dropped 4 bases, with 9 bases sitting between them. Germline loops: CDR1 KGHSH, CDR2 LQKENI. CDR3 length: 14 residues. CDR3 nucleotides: TGTGCCAGCTCACCACCGACGGTGCCAGAGACCCAGTACTTC. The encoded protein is CASSPPTVPETQYF.

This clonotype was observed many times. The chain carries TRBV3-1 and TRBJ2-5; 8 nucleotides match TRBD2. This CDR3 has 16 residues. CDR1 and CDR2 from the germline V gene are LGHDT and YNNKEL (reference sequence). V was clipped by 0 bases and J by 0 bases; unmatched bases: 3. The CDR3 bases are TGTGCCAGCAGCCAAGATAGCGGGGCGTACCAAGAGACCCAGTACTTC. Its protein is CASSQDSGAYQETQYF.

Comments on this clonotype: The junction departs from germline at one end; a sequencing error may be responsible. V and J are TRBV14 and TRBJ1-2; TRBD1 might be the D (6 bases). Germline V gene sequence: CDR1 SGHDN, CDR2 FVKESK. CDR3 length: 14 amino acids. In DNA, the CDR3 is TGTGCCAGCAGCCGAGAGGACAGCGTCTATGGCTACAACTTC. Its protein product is CASSREDSVYGYNF. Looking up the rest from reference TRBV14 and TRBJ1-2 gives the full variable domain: EAGVTQFPSHSVIEKGQTVTLRCDPISGHDNLYWYRRVMGKEIKFLLHFVKESKQDESGMPNNRFLAERTGGTYSTLKVQPAELEDSGVYFCASSREDSVYGYNFGSGTRLTVV.

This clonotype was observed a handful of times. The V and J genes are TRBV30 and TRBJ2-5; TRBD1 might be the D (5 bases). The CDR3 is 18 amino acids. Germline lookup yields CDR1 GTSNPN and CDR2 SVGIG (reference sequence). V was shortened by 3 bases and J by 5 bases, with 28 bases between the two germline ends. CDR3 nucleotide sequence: TGTGCCTGGAGGTGGGCGAGACAGACCCTACCGCAGGGTGAGACCCAGTACTTC. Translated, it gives CAWRWARQTLPQGETQYF.

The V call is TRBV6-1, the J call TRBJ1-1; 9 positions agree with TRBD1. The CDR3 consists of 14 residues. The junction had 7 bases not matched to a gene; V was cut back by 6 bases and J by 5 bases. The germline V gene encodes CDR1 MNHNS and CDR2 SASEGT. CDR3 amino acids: CASRIGQGRTEAFF. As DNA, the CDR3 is TGTGCCAGCAGGATAGGACAGGGGAGAACTGAAGCTTTCTTT.

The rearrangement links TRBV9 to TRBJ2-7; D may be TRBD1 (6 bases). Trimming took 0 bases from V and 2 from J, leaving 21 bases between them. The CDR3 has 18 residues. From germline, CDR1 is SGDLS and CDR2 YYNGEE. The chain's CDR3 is CASSVDAGALGTPYEQYF. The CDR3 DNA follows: TGTGCCAGCAGCGTAGACGCAGGGGCGCTCGGTACCCCCTACGAGCAGTACTTC.

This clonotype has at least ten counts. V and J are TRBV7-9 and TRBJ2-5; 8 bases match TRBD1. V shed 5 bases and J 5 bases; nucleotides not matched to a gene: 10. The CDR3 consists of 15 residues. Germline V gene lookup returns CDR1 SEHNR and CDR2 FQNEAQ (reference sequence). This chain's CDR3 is CASSRRTGTVETQYF. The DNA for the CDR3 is TGTGCCAGCAGCCGGAGGACAGGGACTGTGGAGACCCAGTACTTC. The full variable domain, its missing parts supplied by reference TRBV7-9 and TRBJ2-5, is DTGVSQNPRHKITKRGQNVTFRCDPISEHNRLYWYRQTLGQGPEFLTYFQNEAQLEKSRLLSDRFSAERPKGSFSTLEIQRTEQGDSAMYLCASSRRTGTVETQYFGPGTRLLVL.

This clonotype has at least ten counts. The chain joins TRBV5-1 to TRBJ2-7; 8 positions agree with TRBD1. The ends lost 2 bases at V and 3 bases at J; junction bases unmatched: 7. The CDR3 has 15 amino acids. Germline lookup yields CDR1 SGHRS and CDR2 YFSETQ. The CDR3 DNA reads TGCGCCAGCAGCTTCGAGTCGACAGGGGACTACGAGCAGTACTTC. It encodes CASSFESTGDYEQYF. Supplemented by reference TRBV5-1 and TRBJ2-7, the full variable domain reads KAGVTQTPRYLIKTRGQQVTLSCSPISGHRSVSWYQQTPGQGLQFLFEYFSETQRNKGNFPGRFSGRQFSNSRSEMNVSTLELGDSALYLCASSFESTGDYEQYFGPGTRLTVT.

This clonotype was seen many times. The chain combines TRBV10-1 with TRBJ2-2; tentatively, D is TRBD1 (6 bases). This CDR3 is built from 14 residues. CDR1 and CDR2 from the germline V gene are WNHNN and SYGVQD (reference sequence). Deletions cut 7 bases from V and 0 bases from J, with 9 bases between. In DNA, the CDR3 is TGCGCCAGCACATCAGGGGCGAACACCGGGGAGCTGTTTTTT. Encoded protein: CASTSGANTGELFF.

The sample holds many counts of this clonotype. The CDR3 DNA sequence: TGCAGTGCTAGCGGGACACGCAACTCCTACGAGCAGTACTTC. This translates into CSASGTRNSYEQYF. The rearrangement joins TRBV20-1 to TRBJ2-7; possibly TRBD1 for D (6 bases). The length of the CDR3 is 14 residues. Per germline, CDR1 DFQATT and CDR2 SNEGSKA (reference sequence). Trimming pared 3 bases from V and 0 bases from J, leaving 12 bases between.

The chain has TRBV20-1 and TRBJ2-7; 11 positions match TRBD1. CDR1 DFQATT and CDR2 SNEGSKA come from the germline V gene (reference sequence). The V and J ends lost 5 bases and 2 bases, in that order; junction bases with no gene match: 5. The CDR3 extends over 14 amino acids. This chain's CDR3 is CSAGQGATPYEQYF. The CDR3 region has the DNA TGCAGTGCTGGACAGGGGGCAACCCCCTACGAGCAGTACTTC.

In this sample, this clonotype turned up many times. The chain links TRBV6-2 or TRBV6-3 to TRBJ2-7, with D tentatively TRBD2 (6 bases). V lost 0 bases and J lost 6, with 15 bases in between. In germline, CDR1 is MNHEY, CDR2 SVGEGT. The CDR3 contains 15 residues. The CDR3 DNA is TGTGCCAGCAGTTACTCAAAAGCGGGCCCGGGCGAGCAGTACTTC. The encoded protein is CASSYSKAGPGEQYF.

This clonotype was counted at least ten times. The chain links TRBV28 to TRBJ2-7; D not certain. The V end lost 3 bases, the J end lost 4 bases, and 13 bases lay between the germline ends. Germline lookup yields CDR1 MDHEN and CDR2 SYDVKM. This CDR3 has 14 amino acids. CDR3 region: CASSLLRLQYEQYF. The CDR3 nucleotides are TGTGCCAGCAGTTTGTTGCGACTTCAATACGAGCAGTACTTC.

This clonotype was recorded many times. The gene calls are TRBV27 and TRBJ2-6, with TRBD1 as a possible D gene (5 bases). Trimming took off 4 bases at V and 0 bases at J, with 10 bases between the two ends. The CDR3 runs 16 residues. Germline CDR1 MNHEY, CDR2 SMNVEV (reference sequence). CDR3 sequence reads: CASSYQGNSGANVLTF. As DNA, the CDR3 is TGTGCCAGCAGTTATCAGGGTAACTCTGGGGCCAACGTCCTGACTTTC.

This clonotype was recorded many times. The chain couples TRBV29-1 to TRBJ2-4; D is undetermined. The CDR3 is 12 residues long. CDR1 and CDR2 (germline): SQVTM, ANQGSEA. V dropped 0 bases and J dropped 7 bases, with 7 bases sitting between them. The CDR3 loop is CSVEERRNIQYF. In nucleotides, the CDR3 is TGCAGCGTTGAAGAGAGGCGTAACATTCAGTACTTC.

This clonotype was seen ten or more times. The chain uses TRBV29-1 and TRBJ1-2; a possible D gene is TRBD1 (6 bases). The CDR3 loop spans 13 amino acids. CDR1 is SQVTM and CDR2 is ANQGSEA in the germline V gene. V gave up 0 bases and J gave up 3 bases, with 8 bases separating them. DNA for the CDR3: TGCAGCGTTGAAGACAGGGGCTACTATGGCTACACCTTC. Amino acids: CSVEDRGYYGYTF.

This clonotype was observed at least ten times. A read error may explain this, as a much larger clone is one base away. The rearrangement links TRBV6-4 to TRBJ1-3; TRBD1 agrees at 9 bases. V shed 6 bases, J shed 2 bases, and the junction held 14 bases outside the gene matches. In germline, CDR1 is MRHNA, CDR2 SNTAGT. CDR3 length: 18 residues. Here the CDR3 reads CASRQGRDRALAGNTIYF. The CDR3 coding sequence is TGTGCCAGCAGACAAGGCCGGGACAGGGCGTTGGCTGGAAACACCATATATTTT.

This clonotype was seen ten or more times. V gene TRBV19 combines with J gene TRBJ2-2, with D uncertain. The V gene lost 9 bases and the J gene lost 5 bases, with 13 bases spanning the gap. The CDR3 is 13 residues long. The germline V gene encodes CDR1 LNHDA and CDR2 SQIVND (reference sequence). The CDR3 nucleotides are TGTGCCAGCAGTGTGACCGGAACCGGGGAGCTGTTTTTT. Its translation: CASSVTGTGELFF.

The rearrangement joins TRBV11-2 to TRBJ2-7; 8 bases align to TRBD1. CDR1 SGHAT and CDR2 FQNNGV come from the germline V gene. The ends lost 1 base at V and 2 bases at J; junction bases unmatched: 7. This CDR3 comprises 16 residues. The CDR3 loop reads CASSLGTGRWTYEQYF. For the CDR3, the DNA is TGTGCCAGCAGCTTAGGGACAGGGCGGTGGACCTACGAGCAGTACTTC.

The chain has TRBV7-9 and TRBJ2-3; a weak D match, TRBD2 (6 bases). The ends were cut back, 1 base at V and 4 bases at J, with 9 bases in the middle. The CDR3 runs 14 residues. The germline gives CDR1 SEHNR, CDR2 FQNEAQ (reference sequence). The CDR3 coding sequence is TGTGCCAGCAGCTTAGGGAGGGTTCCAGATACGCAGTATTTT. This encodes CASSLGRVPDTQYF.

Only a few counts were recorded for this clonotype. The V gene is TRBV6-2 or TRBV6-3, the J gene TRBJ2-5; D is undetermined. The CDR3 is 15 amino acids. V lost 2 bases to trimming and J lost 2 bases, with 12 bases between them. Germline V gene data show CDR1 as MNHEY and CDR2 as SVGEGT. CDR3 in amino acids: CASSYAVRIQETQYF. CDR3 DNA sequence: TGTGCCAGCAGTTACGCTGTGAGGATACAAGAGACCCAGTACTTC.